This T cell receptor beta chain was profiled in a study of blood T cells in healthy people across ages. The authors ran a second PCR of 7 to 11 cycles using a sample-barcoded 5' primer and a J-beta primer mix. Every sample gave at least 2.5 million paired-end reads containing CDR3. From the 5' RACE reads, TCRdb called clonotypes with MiXCR, one entry per CDR3 protein. The table shows fewer than 900,000 distinct CDR3 sequences, with roughly 45% occurring only once. CDR1 is SQVTM and CDR2 is ANQGSEA in the germline V gene. The CDR3 runs to 14 residues. Trimming stripped 7 bases from V and 2 bases from J, with 16 bases between.

The receptor's source is a woman aged 55-75 years in good health. Sequenced: blood. The chain couples TRBV29-1 to TRBJ2-3; D uncertain. CDR3: CSARNLRVTDTQYF. For the CDR3, the DNA is TGCAGCGCCCGAAACCTAAGGGTCACAGATACGCAGTATTTT.